Below, 2 T cell receptor beta chains from the same sample are listed, as sequenced in a study of control samples from healthy donors and cancer patients. Sequencing used immunoSEQ multiplex PCR; TCRdb keeps in-frame clones, though not all of them. Of approximately 220,000 clones listed, around 94% are singletons. The specimen sequenced was blood. The receptors were gathered from a man between 45 and 60 years old in good health.

The rearrangement uses TRBV7-8 and TRBJ1-2, with 7 bases lining up with TRBD1. The junction had 10 bases not matched to a gene; V was cut back by 5 bases and J by 4 bases. The CDR3 runs to 15 residues. Germline assignment: CDR1 SGHVS and CDR2 FQNEAQ. CDR3 coding DNA: TGTGCCAGCAGCAGACAAGGGACAGCCGTCTATGGCTACACCTTC. Residues: CASSRQGTAVYGYTF.

This chain uses TRBV5-8 with TRBJ2-7; D may match TRBD1 or TRBD2 (5 bases each). There are 11 residues in the CDR3. V dropped 0 bases and J dropped 9 bases, with 7 bases sitting between them. Germline V lookup: CDR1 SGHTS, CDR2 YDEGEE. The CDR3, as DNA: TGTGCCAGCAGCTTGGTTGGGGGGCAGTACTTC. It translates to CASSLVGGQYF. Full variable domain (missing parts from reference TRBV5-8 and TRBJ2-7): EAGVTQSPTHLIKTRGQQATLRCSPISGHTSVYWYQQALGLGLQFLLWYDEGEERNRGNFPPRFSGRQFPNYSSELNVNALELEDSALYLCASSLVGGQYFGPGTRLTVT.